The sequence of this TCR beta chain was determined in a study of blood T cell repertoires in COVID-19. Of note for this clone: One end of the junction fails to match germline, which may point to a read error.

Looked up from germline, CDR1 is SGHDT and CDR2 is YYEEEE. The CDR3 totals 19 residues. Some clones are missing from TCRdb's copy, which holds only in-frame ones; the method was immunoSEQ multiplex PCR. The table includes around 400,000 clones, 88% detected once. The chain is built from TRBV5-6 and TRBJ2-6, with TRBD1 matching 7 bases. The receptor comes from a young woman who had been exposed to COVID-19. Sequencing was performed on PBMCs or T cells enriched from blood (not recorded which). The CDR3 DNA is TGTGCAAGCAGCTTGAGTAGGGGACAGACTTACTCTGGGGCCAACGTCCTGACTTTC. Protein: CASSLSRGQTYSGANVLTF.